These 15 T cell receptor beta chains were all obtained from the same sample, sequenced in a study of siplizumab effects on memory and regulatory T cells. Assay used: immunoSEQ multiplex PCR; TCRdb lists only in-frame clones, some missing. In the table there are 60,000 to 80,000 clones, less than 85% of which are singletons. The sequenced material came from memory CD4+ T cells sorted from blood. These receptors came from a human donor in good health.

J is TRBJ1-1 and V is TRBV9; no clear D. The V gene lost 2 bases and the J gene lost 6 bases, with 11 bases spanning the gap. The CDR3 runs to 13 residues. Germline V gene data show CDR1 as SGDLS and CDR2 as YYNGEE. The CDR3 DNA follows: TGTGCCAGCAGCGTCGATCCTGGCCCTGAAGCTTTCTTT. Protein sequence: CASSVDPGPEAFF.

V gene TRBV6-1 combines with J gene TRBJ2-2; 7 bases match TRBD1. Germline CDR1 reads MNHNS; CDR2 reads SASEGT. The CDR3 covers 14 residues. J gave up 8 bases and V 4 bases, and 7 bases lay outside the gene matches. CDR3: CASSVKGGRGELFF. The CDR3, as DNA: TGTGCCAGCAGTGTGAAAGGGGGCAGGGGGGAGCTGTTTTTT.

The chain couples TRBV27 to TRBJ1-6, with 7 bases lining up with TRBD1. Germline CDR1 and CDR2: MNHEY and SMNVEV (reference sequence). The CDR3 runs 14 residues. Germline trimming cut 7 bases from V and 5 bases from J; bases unmatched to any gene: 5. Written as DNA, the CDR3 is TGTGCCAGCACCCTTGACAGGGATAATTCACCCCTCCACTTT. Amino acids: CASTLDRDNSPLHF.

The V gene is TRBV4-2, the J gene TRBJ2-6, with D perhaps matching TRBD1 (6 bases). There are 20 residues in the CDR3. The germline CDR1 and CDR2 sequences are LGHNA and YNFKEQ. Trimming stripped 3 bases from V and 0 bases from J, with 21 bases between. The CDR3 DNA follows: TGTGCCAGCAGCCACGGAGGCACCCCAGGGGACCTCTCTGGGGCCAACGTCCTGACTTTC. Encoded protein: CASSHGGTPGDLSGANVLTF.

The V call is TRBV2, the J call TRBJ2-5; 7 bases match TRBD2. V dropped 3 bases and J dropped 5; count of bases not matched to a gene: 9. From germline, CDR1 is SNHLY and CDR2 FYNNEI. The CDR3 runs 15 residues. CDR3 protein: CASSDGGRAGETQYF. DNA for the CDR3: TGTGCCAGCAGTGACGGTGGGAGGGCCGGTGAGACCCAGTACTTC.

The rearrangement uses TRBV18 and TRBJ1-3, with 9 bases lining up with TRBD1. The length of the CDR3 is 17 residues. CDR1 and CDR2 (germline): KGHSH, LQKENI. V dropped 2 bases and J dropped 2; count of bases not matched to a gene: 7. CDR3 protein: CASSPAGQGNPGNTIYF. The CDR3 region has the DNA TGTGCCAGCTCACCAGCGGGACAGGGAAATCCTGGAAACACCATATATTTT. The complete variable domain, with remaining parts taken from reference TRBV18 and TRBJ1-3, reads NAGVMQNPRHLVRRRGQEARLRCSPMKGHSHVYWYRQLPEEGLKFMVYLQKENIIDESGMPKERFSAEFPKEGPSILRIQQVVRGDSAAYFCASSPAGQGNPGNTIYFGEGSWLTVV.

The chain combines TRBV5-8 with TRBJ2-5, with 10 bases fitting TRBD2. Germline loops: CDR1 SGHTS, CDR2 YDEGEE. The CDR3 runs 17 residues. V gave up 1 base and J gave up 4 bases; unmatched junction bases: 10. CDR3 sequence reads: CASSLWTSGESSETQYF. The CDR3 nucleotides are TGTGCCAGCAGCTTGTGGACTAGCGGAGAGAGCTCAGAGACCCAGTACTTC.

The J gene is TRBJ2-5, the V gene TRBV11-2; 7 bases are shared with TRBD2. Trimming removed 1 base from V and 2 bases from J; junction bases left unmatched: 4. The CDR3 length is 15 residues. Germline V gene data show CDR1 as SGHAT and CDR2 as FQNNGV. CDR3 sequence reads: CASSLGTSVQETQYF. CDR3 nucleotide sequence: TGTGCCAGCAGCTTAGGAACTAGCGTTCAAGAGACCCAGTACTTC.

V usage is TRBV2 and J usage is TRBJ2-7; D is ambiguous. Germline V lookup: CDR1 SNHLY, CDR2 FYNNEI. The CDR3 runs to 13 residues. Trimming removed 7 bases at V and 7 bases at J, with 17 bases between. CDR3 sequence: CASTPTPSGEQYF. Here the CDR3 DNA reads TGTGCCAGCACTCCGACTCCCTCGGGTGAGCAGTACTTC.

The rearrangement links TRBV2 to TRBJ2-7; 11 bases are a match to TRBD2. CDR1 and CDR2 from the germline V gene are SNHLY and FYNNEI. J lost 7 bases, V lost 7 bases, and 9 bases had no gene match. CDR3 size: 14 residues. The CDR3 nucleotides read TGTGCCAGCAAACCGGGACTAGCGGTTGGGGAGCAGTACTTC. Protein sequence: CASKPGLAVGEQYF. The whole variable domain, filled in from reference TRBV2 and TRBJ2-7, reads EPEVTQTPSHQVTQMGQEVILRCVPISNHLYFYWYRQILGQKVEFLVSFYNNEISEKSEIFDDQFSVERPDGSNFTLKIRSTKLEDSAMYFCASKPGLAVGEQYFGPGTRLTVT.

The J gene is TRBJ2-7, the V gene TRBV7-6; 13 bases map to TRBD2. Germline assignment: CDR1 SGHVS and CDR2 FNYEAQ. This CDR3 has 16 residues. The V and J ends lost 5 bases and 7 bases, in that order; junction bases with no gene match: 11. Here the CDR3 DNA reads TGTGCCAGCAGCCGGCAACGGACTAGCGGGGGCGGAGAGCAGTACTTC. Translated, it gives CASSRQRTSGGGEQYF. The whole variable domain, remainder taken from reference TRBV7-6 and TRBJ2-7, is GAGVSQSPRYKVTKRGQDVALRCDPISGHVSLYWYRQALGQGPEFLTYFNYEAQQDKSGLPNDRFSAERPEGSISTLTIQRTEQRDSAMYRCASSRQRTSGGGEQYFGPGTRLTVT.

This clone is a singleton in its sample. This chain's CDR3 is CASSRQGPPNEQFF. The CDR3 coding sequence is TGTGCCAGCAGTCGACAGGGGCCGCCAAATGAGCAGTTCTTC. V gene TRBV7-2 combines with J gene TRBJ2-1; 8 positions agree with TRBD1. The CDR3 length is 14 residues. The germline V gene has CDR1 SGHTA and CDR2 FQGNSA. The junction had 8 bases not matched to a gene; V was cut back by 6 bases and J by 7 bases.

The rearrangement links TRBV4-2 to TRBJ1-2; no clear D gene. This CDR3 is 14 amino acids long. Per germline, CDR1 LGHNA and CDR2 YNFKEQ. Trimming took 0 bases from V and 6 from J, leaving 11 bases between them. The CDR3 DNA reads as TGTGCCAGCAGCCAAGACCCGCGCCCCGATGGCTACACCTTC. Translating it yields CASSQDPRPDGYTF.

The chain has TRBV6-5 and TRBJ2-3, with 10 bases identical to TRBD2. This CDR3 comprises 15 residues. Germline V gives CDR1 MNHEY, CDR2 SVGAGI. V dropped 0 bases and J dropped 8; count of bases not matched to a gene: 5. The CDR3 loop reads CASSYSGTSETTQYF. As DNA, the CDR3 is TGTGCCAGCAGTTACTCCGGGACTAGCGAGACTACGCAGTATTTT.

This clone has only a few counts. The genes are TRBV7-9 and TRBJ1-6, with 7 nucleotides matching TRBD1. Germline loops: CDR1 SEHNR, CDR2 FQNEAQ (reference sequence). After removal of 11 bases from V and 4 bases from J, the junction contained 11 bases not matched to a gene. CDR3 length: 15 residues. Here the CDR3 DNA reads TGTGCCTCTACCCAAGGGGGCGGGTATAATTCACCCCTCCACTTT. It yields the protein CASTQGGGYNSPLHF.